The sequence of this TCR beta chain was determined in a study of T cells in Graves' hyperthyroidism and ophthalmopathy. This clonotype was counted many times. The V end lost 6 bases, the J end lost 7 bases, and 16 bases lay between the germline ends. The CDR3 is made up of 15 amino acids. Amplified regions were TCR beta CDR3 sequences from RNA transcripts. HTBI primers were used for first-round RT-PCR of the TCR CDR3. TCRdb itself ran the multiplex PCR reads through MiXCR, one entry per CDR3 protein. The data hold a few hundred thousand distinct CDR3 sequences, with around 20% observed a single time. Sample: blood. The rearrangement joins TRBV12-3 or TRBV12-4 to TRBJ1-6; a weak D match, TRBD1 (6 bases). This receptor was identified in a woman aged 50 to 60 with Graves' hyperthyroidism. The CDR3 spells CASRSGQSGNSPLHF. The CDR3 DNA follows: TGTGCCAGCAGATCTGGACAGTCGGGGAATTCACCCCTCCACTTT.